The clone carrying this T cell receptor (beta chain) came up a few times. The data are from a study of blood T cell repertoires in COVID-19. Here immunoSEQ multiplex PCR was the method, and the copy in TCRdb shows in-frame clones only, minus some. The table shows over 85,000 clones, with about four fifths occurring only once. In germline, CDR1 is SGHDN, CDR2 FVKESK. Trimming at V came to 4 bases and at J to 7 bases, leaving 10 bases not matched to a gene. CDR3 length: 15 amino acids. This receptor was taken from a man aged 70-80 years with acute or convalescent COVID-19. The sample consisted of peripheral blood. The rearrangement joins TRBV14 to TRBJ2-7, with 10 bases aligning to TRBD2. The CDR3 sequence is CASSLLEAGLAEQYF. In nucleotides, the CDR3 is TGTGCCAGCAGCCTCTTAGAGGCGGGACTAGCGGAGCAGTACTTC.